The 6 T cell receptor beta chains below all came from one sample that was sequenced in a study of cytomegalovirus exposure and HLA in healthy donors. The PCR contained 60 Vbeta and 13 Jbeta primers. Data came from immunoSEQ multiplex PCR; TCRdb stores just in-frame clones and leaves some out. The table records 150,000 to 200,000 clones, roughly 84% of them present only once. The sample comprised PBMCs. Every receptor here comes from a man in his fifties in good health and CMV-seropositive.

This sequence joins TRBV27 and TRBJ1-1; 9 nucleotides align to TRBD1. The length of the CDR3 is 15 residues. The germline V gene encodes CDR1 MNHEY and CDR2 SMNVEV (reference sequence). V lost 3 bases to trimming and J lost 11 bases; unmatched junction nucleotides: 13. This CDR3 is CASSFRNRGLGRAFF. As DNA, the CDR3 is TGTGCCAGCAGTTTTAGAAACAGGGGGCTCGGCCGCGCTTTCTTT.

For the CDR3, the DNA is TGCGCCAGTCGGACTAGCGGGAACAATGAGCAGTTCTTC. This gives the protein CASRTSGNNEQFF. J is TRBJ2-1 and V is TRBV5-1; 12 bases line up with TRBD2. Germline V lookup: CDR1 SGHRS, CDR2 YFSETQ. CDR3 length equals 13 residues. Trimming cost V 8 bases and J 5 bases; bases outside gene matches: 2.

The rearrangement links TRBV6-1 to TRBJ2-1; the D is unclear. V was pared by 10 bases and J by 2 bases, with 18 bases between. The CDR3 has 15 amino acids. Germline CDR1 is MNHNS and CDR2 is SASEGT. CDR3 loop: CAISPYSFPYNEQFF. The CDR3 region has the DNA TGTGCCATCTCACCTTATAGCTTCCCCTACAATGAGCAGTTCTTC.

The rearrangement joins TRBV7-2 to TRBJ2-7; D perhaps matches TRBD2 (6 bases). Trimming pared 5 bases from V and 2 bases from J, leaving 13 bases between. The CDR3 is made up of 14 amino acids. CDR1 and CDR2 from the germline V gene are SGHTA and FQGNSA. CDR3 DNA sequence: TGTGCCAGCAGCCTGGGACTCGGAGCCTACGAGCAGTACGTC. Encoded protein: CASSLGLGAYEQYV.

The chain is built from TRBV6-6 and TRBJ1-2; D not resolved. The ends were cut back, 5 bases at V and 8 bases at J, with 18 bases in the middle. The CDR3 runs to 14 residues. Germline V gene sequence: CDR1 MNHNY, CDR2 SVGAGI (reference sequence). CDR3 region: CASSALPGPKGYTF. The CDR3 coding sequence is TGTGCCAGCAGTGCCCTTCCGGGTCCTAAGGGCTACACCTTC.

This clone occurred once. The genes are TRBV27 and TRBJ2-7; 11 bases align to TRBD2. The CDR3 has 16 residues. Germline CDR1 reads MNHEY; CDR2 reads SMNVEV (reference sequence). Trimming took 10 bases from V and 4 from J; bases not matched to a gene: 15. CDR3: CATRTSGWNSWYEQYV. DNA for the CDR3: TGTGCCACCAGGACTAGCGGGTGGAATTCGTGGTACGAGCAGTACGTC.